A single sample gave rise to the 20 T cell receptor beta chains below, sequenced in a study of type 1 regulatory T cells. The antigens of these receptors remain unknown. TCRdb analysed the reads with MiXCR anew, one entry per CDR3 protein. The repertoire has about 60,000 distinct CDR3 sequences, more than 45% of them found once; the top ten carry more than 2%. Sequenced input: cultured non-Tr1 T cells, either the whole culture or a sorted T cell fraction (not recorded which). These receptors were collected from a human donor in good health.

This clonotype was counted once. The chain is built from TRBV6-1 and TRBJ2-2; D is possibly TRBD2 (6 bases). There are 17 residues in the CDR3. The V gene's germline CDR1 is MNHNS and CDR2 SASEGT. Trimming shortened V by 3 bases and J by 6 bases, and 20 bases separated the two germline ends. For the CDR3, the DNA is TGTGCCAGCAGTGATCGGCGGAGGGGAAAGGTGGCCGGGGAGCTGTTTTTT. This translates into CASSDRRRGKVAGELFF.

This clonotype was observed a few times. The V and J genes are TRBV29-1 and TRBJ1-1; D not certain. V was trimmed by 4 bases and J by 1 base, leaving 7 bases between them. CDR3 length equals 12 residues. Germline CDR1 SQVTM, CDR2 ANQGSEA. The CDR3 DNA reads TGCAGCGTTGGTGCTACGAACACTGAAGCTTTCTTT. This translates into CSVGATNTEAFF.

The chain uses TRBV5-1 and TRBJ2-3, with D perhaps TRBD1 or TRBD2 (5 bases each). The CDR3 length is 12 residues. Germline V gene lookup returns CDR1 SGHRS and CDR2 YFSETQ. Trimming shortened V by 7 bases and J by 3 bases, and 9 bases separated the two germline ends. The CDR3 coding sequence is TGCGCCAGCTGGGACGGAACAGATACGCAGTATTTT. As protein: CASWDGTDTQYF.

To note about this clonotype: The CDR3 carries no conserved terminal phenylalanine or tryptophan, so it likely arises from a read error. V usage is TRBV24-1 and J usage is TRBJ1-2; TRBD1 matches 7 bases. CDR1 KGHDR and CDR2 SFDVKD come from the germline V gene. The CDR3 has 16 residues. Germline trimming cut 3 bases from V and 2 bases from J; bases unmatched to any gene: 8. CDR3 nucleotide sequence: TGTGCCACCAGTGATCCAACGACGACAGGGAACTATGGCTACACCCTC. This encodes CATSDPTTTGNYGYTL.

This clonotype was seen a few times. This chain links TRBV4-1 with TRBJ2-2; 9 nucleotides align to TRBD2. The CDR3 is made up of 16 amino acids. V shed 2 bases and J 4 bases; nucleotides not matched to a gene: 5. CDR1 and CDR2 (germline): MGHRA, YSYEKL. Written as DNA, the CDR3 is TGCGCCAGCAGCCAATGGAGCGGGGGGTCCACCGGGGAGCTGTTTTTT. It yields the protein CASSQWSGGSTGELFF.

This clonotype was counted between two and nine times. CDR3 nucleotide sequence: TGTGCCAGCAGCTGGGCTACCGGGACTAGCGCGTCTACGCAGTATTTT. Translated, it gives CASSWATGTSASTQYF. The gene calls are TRBV7-9 and TRBJ2-3, with 10 nucleotides matching TRBD2. The germline gives CDR1 SEHNR, CDR2 FQNEAQ (reference sequence). Germline trimming cut 4 bases from V and 8 bases from J; bases unmatched to any gene: 12. The CDR3 contains 16 residues.

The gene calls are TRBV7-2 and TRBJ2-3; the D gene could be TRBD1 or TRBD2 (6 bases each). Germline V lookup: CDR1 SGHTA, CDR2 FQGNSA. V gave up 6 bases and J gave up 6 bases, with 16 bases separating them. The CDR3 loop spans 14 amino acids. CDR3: CASSHGTGGDTQYF. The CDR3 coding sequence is TGTGCCAGCAGTCACGGGACCGGGGGCGATACGCAGTATTTT.

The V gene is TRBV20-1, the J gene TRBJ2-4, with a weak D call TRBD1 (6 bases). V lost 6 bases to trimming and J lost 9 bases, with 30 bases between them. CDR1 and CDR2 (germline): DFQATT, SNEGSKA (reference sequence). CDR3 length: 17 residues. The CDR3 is CSAGQPGWGPKTGIQYF. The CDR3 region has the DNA TGCAGTGCGGGACAACCGGGCTGGGGTCCAAAGACCGGCATTCAGTACTTC.

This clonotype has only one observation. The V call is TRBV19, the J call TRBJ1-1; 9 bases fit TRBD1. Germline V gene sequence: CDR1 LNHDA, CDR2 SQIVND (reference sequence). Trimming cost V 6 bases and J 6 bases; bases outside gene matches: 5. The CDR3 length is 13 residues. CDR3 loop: CASRGQGIAEAFF. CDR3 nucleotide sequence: TGTGCCAGTAGAGGACAGGGGATCGCTGAAGCTTTCTTT.

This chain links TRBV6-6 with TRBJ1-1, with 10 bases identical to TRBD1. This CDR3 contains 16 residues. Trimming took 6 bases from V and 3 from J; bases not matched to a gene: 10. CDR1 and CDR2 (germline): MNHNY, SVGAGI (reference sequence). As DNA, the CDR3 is TGTGCCAGCAGGCCTGGGACAGGGGCAGATTACACTGAAGCTTTCTTT. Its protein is CASRPGTGADYTEAFF.

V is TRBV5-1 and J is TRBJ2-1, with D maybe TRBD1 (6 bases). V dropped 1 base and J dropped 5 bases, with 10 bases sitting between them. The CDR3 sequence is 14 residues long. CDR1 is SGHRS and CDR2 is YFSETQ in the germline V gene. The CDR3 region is CASSLYRGNNEQFF. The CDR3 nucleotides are TGCGCCAGCAGCTTGTATAGGGGGAACAATGAGCAGTTCTTC.

CDR3 coding DNA: TGTGCCAGCAGCGCTATTCCGTCCTCCTACGAGCAGTACTTC. Its translation is CASSAIPSSYEQYF. The V call is TRBV7-2, the J call TRBJ2-7; the D is unclear. CDR1 SGHTA and CDR2 FQGNSA come from the germline V gene. Trimming removed 5 bases from V and 0 bases from J, with 11 bases in between. The CDR3 has 14 amino acids.

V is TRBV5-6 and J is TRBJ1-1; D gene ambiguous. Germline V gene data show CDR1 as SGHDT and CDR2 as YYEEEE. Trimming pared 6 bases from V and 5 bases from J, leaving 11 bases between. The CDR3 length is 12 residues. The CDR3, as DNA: TGTGCCAGCACTCGTCAGGAGACTGAAGCTTTCTTT. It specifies CASTRQETEAFF.

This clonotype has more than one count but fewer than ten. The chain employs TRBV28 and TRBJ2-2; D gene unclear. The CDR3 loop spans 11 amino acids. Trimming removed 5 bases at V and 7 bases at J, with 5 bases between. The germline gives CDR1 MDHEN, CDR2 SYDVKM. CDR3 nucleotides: TGTGCCAGCAGTAGGATCGGGGAGCTGTTTTTT. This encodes CASSRIGELFF.

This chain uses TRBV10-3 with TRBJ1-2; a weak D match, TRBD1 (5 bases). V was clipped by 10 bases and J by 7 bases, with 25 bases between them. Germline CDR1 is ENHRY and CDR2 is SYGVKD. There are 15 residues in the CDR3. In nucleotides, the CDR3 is TGTGCCACCGGGAGCAGGGCGCAGATTTGGGGTGGCTACACCTTC. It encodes CATGSRAQIWGGYTF.

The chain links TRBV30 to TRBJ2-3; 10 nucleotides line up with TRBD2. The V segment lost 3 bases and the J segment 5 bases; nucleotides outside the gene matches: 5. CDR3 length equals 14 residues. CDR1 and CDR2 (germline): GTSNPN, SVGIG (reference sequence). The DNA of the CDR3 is TGTGCCTGGAGGCAGACTAGCGGGCAAGATACGCAGTATTTT. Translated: CAWRQTSGQDTQYF.

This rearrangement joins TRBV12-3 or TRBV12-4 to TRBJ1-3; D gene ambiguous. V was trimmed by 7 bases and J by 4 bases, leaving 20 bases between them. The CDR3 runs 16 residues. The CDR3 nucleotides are TGTGCCAGCATTCTCTTAGAAGCGGGGAGCGGAAACACCATATATTTT. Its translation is CASILLEAGSGNTIYF.

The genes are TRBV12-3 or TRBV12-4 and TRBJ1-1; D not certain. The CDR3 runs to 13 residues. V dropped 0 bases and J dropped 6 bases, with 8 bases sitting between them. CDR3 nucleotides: TGTGCCAGCAGTTTAGCGATCGAGGCTGAAGCTTTCTTT. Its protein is CASSLAIEAEAFF.

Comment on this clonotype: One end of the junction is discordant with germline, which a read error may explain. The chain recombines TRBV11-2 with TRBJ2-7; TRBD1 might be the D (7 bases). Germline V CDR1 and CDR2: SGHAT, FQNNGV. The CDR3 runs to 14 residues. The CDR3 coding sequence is TGTGCCAGCAGCATAGATGGGCAGGGGGGCGAGCAGTACTTC. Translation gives CASSIDGQGGEQYF.

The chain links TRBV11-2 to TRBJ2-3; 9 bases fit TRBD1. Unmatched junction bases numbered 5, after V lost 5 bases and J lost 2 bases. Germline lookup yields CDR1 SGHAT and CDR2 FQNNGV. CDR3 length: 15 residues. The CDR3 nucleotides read TGTGCCAGCAGCGACGGGACAGGGAACACAGATACGCAGTATTTT. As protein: CASSDGTGNTDTQYF.